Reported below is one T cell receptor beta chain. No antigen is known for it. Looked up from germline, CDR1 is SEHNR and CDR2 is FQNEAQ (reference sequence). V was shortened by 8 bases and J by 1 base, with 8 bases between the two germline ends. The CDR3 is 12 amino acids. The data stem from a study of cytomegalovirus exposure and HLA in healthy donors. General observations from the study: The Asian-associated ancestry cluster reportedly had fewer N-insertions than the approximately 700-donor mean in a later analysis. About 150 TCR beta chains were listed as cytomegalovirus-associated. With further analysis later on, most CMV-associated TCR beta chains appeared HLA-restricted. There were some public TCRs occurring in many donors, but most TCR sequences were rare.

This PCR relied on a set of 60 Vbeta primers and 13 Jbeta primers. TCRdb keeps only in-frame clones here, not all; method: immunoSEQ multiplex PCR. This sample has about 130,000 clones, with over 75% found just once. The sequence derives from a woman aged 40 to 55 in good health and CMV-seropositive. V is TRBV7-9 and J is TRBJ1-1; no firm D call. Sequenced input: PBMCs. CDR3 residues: CASFRANTEAFF. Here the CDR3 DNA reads TGTGCCAGCTTTAGAGCGAACACTGAAGCTTTCTTT. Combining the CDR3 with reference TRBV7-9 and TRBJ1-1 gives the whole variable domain DTGVSQNPRHKITKRGQNVTFRCDPISEHNRLYWYRQTLGQGPEFLTYFQNEAQLEKSRLLSDRFSAERPKGSFSTLEIQRTEQGDSAMYLCASFRANTEAFFGQGTRLTVV.